The source of this T cell receptor (beta chain) is a study of shared clonotypes between healthy human individuals. Using immunoSEQ multiplex PCR, the repertoire was profiled, and TCRdb retains in-frame clones only, with some absent. Of approximately 1,500,000 clones listed, roughly 96% are singletons. This CDR3 has 13 residues. V lost 3 bases, J lost 5 bases, and 10 bases lay in between. Per the germline V gene, CDR1 is MDHEN and CDR2 is SYDVKM. Sequencing was done on a sample of naive CD4+ T cells sorted from blood. The sample's subset: CD45RA+ positively selected. The rearrangement joins TRBV28 to TRBJ1-1; no clear D gene. The receptor's source is a man between 25 and 39 years old in good health. CDR3 sequence reads: CASSLSVETEAFF. In nucleotides, the CDR3 is TGTGCCAGCAGTTTGTCCGTAGAAACTGAAGCTTTCTTT. Combining the CDR3 with reference TRBV28 and TRBJ1-1 gives the whole variable domain DVKVTQSSRYLVKRTGEKVFLECVQDMDHENMFWYRQDPGLGLRLIYFSYDVKMKEKGDIPEGYSVSREKKERFSLILESASTNQTSMYLCASSLSVETEAFFGQGTRLTVV.